What follows are 32 T cell receptor beta chains derived from one specimen sequenced in a study of T cell responses to AZD1222 COVID-19 vaccine. Sequencing used immunoSEQ multiplex PCR; TCRdb keeps in-frame clones, though not all of them. The repertoire holds some 98,000 clones, less than 85% seen once, with 13% to 15% in the top ten. The sample was peripheral blood, taken 28 days after the second AZD1222 dose. The receptors derive from an adult who received the AZD1222 COVID-19 vaccine.

J is TRBJ2-5 and V is TRBV3-1 (or the pseudogene TRBV3-2); the D gene is possibly TRBD2 (5 bases). The germline V gene has CDR1 LGHDT and CDR2 YNNKEL (reference sequence). This CDR3 spans 14 amino acids. V was trimmed by 3 bases and J by 5 bases, leaving 13 bases between them. The DNA for the CDR3 is TGTGCCAGCAGCCATTGGGGAGATGATGAGACCCAGTACTTC. This codes for CASSHWGDDETQYF.

The chain recombines TRBV18 with TRBJ2-5; D perhaps matches TRBD2 (6 bases). The CDR3 extends over 16 amino acids. Germline V lookup: CDR1 KGHSH, CDR2 LQKENI. V lost 3 bases, J lost 4 bases, and 18 bases lay in between. DNA for the CDR3: TGTGCCAGCTCACCCGGGACTCGAGGAAACGGAGAGACCCAGTACTTC. It is translated as CASSPGTRGNGETQYF.

This clone was observed at least ten times. This chain connects TRBV23-1 to TRBJ2-4; D remains unclear. TRBV23-1 is an ORF, with its function uncertain. This CDR3 is built from 19 residues. Trimming removed 0 bases from V and 0 bases from J, with 18 bases in between. CDR3 region: CASSQSLVAGPLAKNIQYF. The CDR3 DNA reads TGCGCCAGCAGTCAATCGTTGGTGGCAGGACCACTAGCCAAAAACATTCAGTACTTC.

The chain has TRBV11-3 and TRBJ1-1, with 8 positions matching TRBD1. V shed 2 bases, J shed 6 bases, and the junction held 8 bases outside the gene matches. The length of the CDR3 is 15 residues. Germline V gene data show CDR1 as SGHNT and CDR2 as YENEEA. This CDR3 is CASSLSGQGGAEAFF. The CDR3 bases are TGTGCCAGCAGCTTAAGCGGACAGGGAGGCGCTGAAGCTTTCTTT.

The rearrangement joins TRBV6-6 to TRBJ1-6; 9 bases match TRBD1. The CDR3 contains 13 residues. Germline V gene sequence: CDR1 MNHNY, CDR2 SVGAGI (reference sequence). The V gene end was trimmed by 8 bases and the J gene end by 7 bases; junction bases not matched to a gene: 3. The DNA for the CDR3 is TGTGCCAGCCGACAGGGGGGGAATTCACCCCTCCACTTT. It translates to CASRQGGNSPLHF.

This clone was recorded a few times. Additional DNA sequences in this sample encode the identical CDR3. J is TRBJ1-4 and V is TRBV7-9; D is undetermined. The V end was cut by 1 base, the J end by 6 bases, with 9 bases between. The length of the CDR3 is 14 residues. CDR1 SEHNR and CDR2 FQNEAQ come from the germline V gene (reference sequence). The DNA of the CDR3 is TGTGCCAGCAGCTTAGGGGGTTTCGATGAAAAACTGTTTTTT. Its protein is CASSLGGFDEKLFF.

The chain combines TRBV9 with TRBJ2-3; no clear D gene. CDR1 and CDR2 from the germline V gene are SGDLS and YYNGEE. Between the trimmed V and J ends, which lost 0 bases and 2 bases, there was a span of 10 bases. The CDR3 sequence is 15 residues long. DNA of the CDR3: TGTGCCAGCAGCGTAGATGCGGCTTACACAGATACGCAGTATTTT. Amino acid sequence: CASSVDAAYTDTQYF. Full variable domain (remainder filled in from reference TRBV9 and TRBJ2-3): DSGVTQTPKHLITATGQRVTLRCSPRSGDLSVYWYQQSLDQGLQFLIQYYNGEERAKGNILERFSAQQFPDLHSELNLSSLELGDSALYFCASSVDAAYTDTQYFGPGTRLTVL.

V and J are TRBV7-2 and TRBJ2-5; a possible D gene is TRBD2 (5 bases). The CDR3 is 14 residues long. Germline assignment: CDR1 SGHTA and CDR2 FQGNSA. Trimming took 4 bases from V and 4 from J, leaving 13 bases between them. The CDR3 DNA reads TGTGCCAGCAGCTCGGGAATGCACGTAGAGACCCAGTACTTC. Its protein product is CASSSGMHVETQYF.

This chain connects TRBV11-2 to TRBJ2-7; 7 nucleotides agree with TRBD2. Germline CDR1 reads SGHAT; CDR2 reads FQNNGV. The CDR3 loop spans 15 amino acids. The ends lost 4 bases at V and 5 bases at J; junction bases unmatched: 11. The CDR3 DNA reads TGTGCCAGCAGCTCCTTACGCGGGAGAAGGAACGAGCAGTACTTC. Protein: CASSSLRGRRNEQYF.

V gene TRBV2 combines with J gene TRBJ1-6; 8 bases map to TRBD1. Germline assignment: CDR1 SNHLY and CDR2 FYNNEI. The CDR3 consists of 13 residues. V lost 6 bases, J lost 9 bases, and 4 bases stayed unmatched. CDR3 protein: CASRPGQGSPLHF. Written as DNA, the CDR3 is TGTGCCAGCAGACCCGGACAGGGTTCACCCCTCCACTTT.

The chain carries TRBV11-2 and TRBJ1-1; no definite D call. Between the trimmed V and J ends, which lost 0 bases and 3 bases, there was a span of 14 bases. Per the germline V gene, CDR1 is SGHAT and CDR2 is FQNNGV. The CDR3 runs to 16 residues. The CDR3 protein is CASSLEVLGMDTEAFF. CDR3 bases: TGTGCCAGCAGCTTAGAGGTACTAGGGATGGACACTGAAGCTTTCTTT.

The chain recombines TRBV3-1 (or the pseudogene TRBV3-2) with TRBJ1-1; weak D call: TRBD1 (5 bases). The CDR3 runs 14 residues. Trimming took off 4 bases at V and 1 base at J, with 10 bases between the two ends. Germline loops: CDR1 LGHDT, CDR2 YNNKEL (reference sequence). This CDR3 is CASSLFGGNTEAFF. Here the CDR3 DNA reads TGTGCCAGCAGCCTATTCGGGGGGAACACTGAAGCTTTCTTT.

The chain links TRBV7-9 to TRBJ1-5, with D possibly TRBD1 on 5 matching bases. The germline V and J ends were trimmed by 0 bases and 6 bases, with 9 bases remaining between them. The V gene's germline CDR1 is SEHNR and CDR2 FQNEAQ (reference sequence). The CDR3 has 14 residues. In nucleotides, the CDR3 is TGTGCCAGCAGCTTAGCAGGGGTGAGTCAGCCCCAGCATTTT. Its translation: CASSLAGVSQPQHF.

The J gene is TRBJ1-1, the V gene TRBV9; D is undetermined. The germline CDR1 and CDR2 sequences are SGDLS and YYNGEE. The V end was cut by 4 bases, the J end by 4 bases, with 14 bases between. The CDR3 covers 14 residues. The CDR3 loop reads CASSLVEGSTEAFF. DNA for the CDR3: TGTGCCAGCAGCCTCGTGGAGGGTAGCACTGAAGCTTTCTTT.

The chain employs TRBV28 and TRBJ1-1, with 9 positions matching TRBD1. V was clipped by 4 bases and J by 5 bases; unmatched bases: 11. The CDR3 consists of 16 residues. CDR1 and CDR2 from the germline V gene are MDHEN and SYDVKM. CDR3 coding DNA: TGTGCCAGCAGTTCAGCTACAGGGGGCGCGAGGACTGAAGCTTTCTTT. Amino acids: CASSSATGGARTEAFF.

The sample holds one count of this clone. V usage is TRBV19 and J usage is TRBJ2-1; TRBD2 might be the D (5 bases). V lost 5 bases and J 0 bases, leaving 14 bases between the germline ends. The CDR3 runs to 16 residues. CDR1 LNHDA and CDR2 SQIVND come from the germline V gene (reference sequence). CDR3 nucleotides: TGTGCCAGTAGTCCAGCGGCCAGGAGCTCCTACAATGAGCAGTTCTTC. Encoded protein: CASSPAARSSYNEQFF.

This clone was counted once. V is TRBV21-1 and J is TRBJ2-3; the table assigns TRBD2, which was not confirmed against the DNA. TRBV21-1 is tagged as a pseudogene. This CDR3 has 18 amino acids. The CDR3 region is CASVTTLAGGPWTDTQYF. In nucleotides, the CDR3 is TGTGCCAGCGTTACAACCCTAGCGGGAGGGCCCTGGACAGATACGCAGTATTTT.

V usage is TRBV29-1 and J usage is TRBJ2-5; 8 bases are a match to TRBD1. From germline, CDR1 is SQVTM and CDR2 ANQGSEA. The V and J ends lost 6 bases and 3 bases, in that order; junction bases with no gene match: 6. There are 13 residues in the CDR3. The CDR3 region is CSVRTGREETQYF. CDR3 sequence (DNA): TGCAGCGTGCGGACAGGGCGGGAAGAGACCCAGTACTTC.

CDR3 region: CASRPPQLAGVSGELFF. The DNA for the CDR3 is TGTGCCAGCAGGCCTCCTCAGCTAGCGGGAGTCTCCGGGGAGCTGTTTTTT. The chain uses TRBV13 and TRBJ2-2, with 10 bases that match TRBD2. CDR3 length equals 17 residues. Germline loops: CDR1 PRHDT, CDR2 FYEKMQ (reference sequence). J gave up 6 bases and V 6 bases, and 13 bases lay outside the gene matches.

The chain uses TRBV6-5 and TRBJ1-4; TRBD1 matches at 7 bases. Germline assignment: CDR1 MNHEY and CDR2 SVGAGI. This CDR3 comprises 14 residues. V lost 6 bases to trimming and J lost 8 bases; unmatched junction nucleotides: 9. CDR3 bases: TGTGCCAGCAGGGCTCAAGGGGGCAGCGAAAAACTGTTTTTT. Its protein is CASRAQGGSEKLFF.

The chain combines TRBV6-5 with TRBJ1-6, with unresolved D. The CDR3 covers 15 residues. V lost 0 bases to trimming and J lost 6 bases, with 9 bases between them. Germline CDR1 and CDR2: MNHEY and SVGAGI. The CDR3 here is CASSYSAQSNSPLHF. In nucleotides, the CDR3 is TGTGCCAGCAGTTACTCAGCCCAGTCTAATTCACCCCTCCACTTT.

The chain links TRBV6-5 to TRBJ1-2; TRBD1 is a possible D gene (5 bases). Trimming took off 4 bases at V and 7 bases at J, with 22 bases between the two ends. CDR3 length: 16 residues. Germline CDR1 is MNHEY and CDR2 is SVGAGI. CDR3 in DNA: TGTGCCAGCAGTTTGTCGGGGAGCAGGCAGGGCGCTGGCTACACCTTC. It is translated as CASSLSGSRQGAGYTF.

The chain couples TRBV19 to TRBJ1-5, with 9 bases aligning to TRBD1. Germline loops: CDR1 LNHDA, CDR2 SQIVND (reference sequence). This CDR3 spans 14 amino acids. With V trimmed by 5 bases and J by 7 bases, 6 bases remained unmatched. The CDR3: CASSATGGGQPQHF. In nucleotides, the CDR3 is TGTGCCAGTAGTGCAACAGGGGGCGGACAGCCCCAGCATTTT.

The gene calls are TRBV5-4 and TRBJ1-6; the D gene is possibly TRBD1 (5 bases). Looked up from germline, CDR1 is SGHNT and CDR2 is YYREEE (reference sequence). The CDR3 has 14 amino acids. V lost 5 bases to trimming and J lost 12 bases, with 18 bases between them. Here the CDR3 reads CASRSVSGGGPLHF. The DNA of the CDR3 is TGTGCCAGCAGATCCGTATCGGGGGGGGGACCCCTCCACTTT. The full variable domain, in which reference TRBV5-4 and TRBJ1-6 provide the parts outside the CDR3, is ETGVTQSPTHLIKTRGQQVTLRCSSQSGHNTVSWYQQALGQGPQFIFQYYREEENGRGNFPPRFSGLQFPNYSSELNVNALELDDSALYLCASRSVSGGGPLHFGNGTRLTVT.

The chain links TRBV19 to TRBJ1-1, with 8 bases identical to TRBD1. Trimming took 7 bases from V and 1 from J; bases not matched to a gene: 8. Germline V gene sequence: CDR1 LNHDA, CDR2 SQIVND (reference sequence). The CDR3 extends over 15 amino acids. DNA for the CDR3: TGTGCCAGTATCCGGACAGGGTCCGCGAACACTGAAGCTTTCTTT. As protein: CASIRTGSANTEAFF.

The chain employs TRBV27 and TRBJ1-2; TRBD1 agrees at 9 bases. The ends lost 6 bases at V and 8 bases at J; junction bases unmatched: 13. This CDR3 contains 15 residues. In germline, CDR1 is MNHEY, CDR2 SMNVEV (reference sequence). The CDR3 loop is CASSREDRGVYGYTF. The CDR3 nucleotides read TGTGCCAGCAGCCGAGAGGACAGGGGAGTTTACGGCTACACCTTC.

The chain employs TRBV9 and TRBJ2-3; 9 bases agree with TRBD2. CDR3 size: 18 residues. V shed 0 bases and J 2 bases; nucleotides not matched to a gene: 10. Per germline, CDR1 SGDLS and CDR2 YYNGEE. Here the CDR3 reads CASSVGVAGATTTDTQYF. CDR3 DNA: TGTGCCAGCAGCGTAGGTGTAGCGGGAGCCACAACCACAGATACGCAGTATTTT.

This clone has more than one count but fewer than ten. Other nucleotide sequences from this sample produce the same CDR3. The chain joins TRBV7-2 to TRBJ2-7; D call uncertain. V was shortened by 2 bases and J by 7 bases, with 6 bases between the two germline ends. This CDR3 spans 11 amino acids. CDR1 is SGHTA, CDR2 FQGNSA, per germline. CDR3 protein: CASSLWEEQYF. CDR3 DNA sequence: TGTGCCAGCAGCTTATGGGAAGAGCAGTACTTC.

J is TRBJ2-1 and V is TRBV7-6; 14 bases are a match to TRBD2. Trimming cost V 0 bases and J 5 bases; bases outside gene matches: 6. Germline V gene sequence: CDR1 SGHVS, CDR2 FNYEAQ. The CDR3 length is 18 residues. CDR3 in amino acids: CASSLATSGRALDNEQFF. The CDR3 DNA reads as TGTGCCAGCAGCTTAGCGACTAGCGGGAGGGCCCTCGACAATGAGCAGTTCTTC.

The rearrangement uses TRBV7-9 and TRBJ1-5; maybe TRBD1 (5 bases). CDR1 is SEHNR, CDR2 FQNEAQ, per germline (reference sequence). V was shortened by 8 bases and J by 5 bases, with 13 bases between the two germline ends. The CDR3 loop spans 13 amino acids. The CDR3: CASSGGGDQPQHF. The CDR3 DNA reads as TGTGCCAGCTCGGGGGGAGGGGATCAGCCCCAGCATTTT. The complete variable domain, with remaining parts taken from reference TRBV7-9 and TRBJ1-5, reads DTGVSQNPRHKITKRGQNVTFRCDPISEHNRLYWYRQTLGQGPEFLTYFQNEAQLEKSRLLSDRFSAERPKGSFSTLEIQRTEQGDSAMYLCASSGGGDQPQHFGDGTRLSIL.

The V and J genes are TRBV7-8 and TRBJ2-5; 8 bases fit TRBD1. V shed 5 bases, J shed 5 bases, and the junction held 22 bases outside the gene matches. The CDR3 length is 19 residues. The germline gives CDR1 SGHVS, CDR2 FQNEAQ. The CDR3 is CASSPGPDRGGLWSETQYF. The CDR3 coding sequence is TGTGCCAGCAGCCCCGGACCAGACAGGGGAGGTCTCTGGTCTGAGACCCAGTACTTC.

The V call is TRBV7-6, the J call TRBJ2-3; 8 bases agree with TRBD2. CDR3 length equals 15 residues. The germline V gene encodes CDR1 SGHVS and CDR2 FNYEAQ. V lost 1 base and J lost 7; bases outside the gene matches: 7. The CDR3 is CASSLESAGGHTQYF. The CDR3 DNA is TGTGCCAGCAGCTTAGAGTCGGCGGGAGGACATACGCAGTATTTT.